This is a list of T cell receptor beta chains from one sample in a study of regulatory T cells in long-lasting Graves disease. TCRdb re-derived calls from the multiplex PCR reads in MiXCR, one entry per CDR3 protein. Of 600,000 to 800,000 distinct CDR3 sequences in the sample, around 30% were seen once. Sequencing used peripheral blood mononuclear cells (PBMCs), obtained when the disease was refractory, from a patient treated with antithyroid drugs. The receptors come from a female donor with Graves disease. CDR3s include the opening cysteine and the closing phenylalanine or tryptophan. Fields, in order: V gene, J gene, CDR3 protein.

v_gene: TRBV30
j_gene: TRBJ1-1
CDR3aa: CAWSPGGRTEAFF

v_gene: TRBV7-6
j_gene: TRBJ2-1
CDR3aa: CASSLDSSGSSYNEQFF

v_gene: TRBV29-1
j_gene: TRBJ1-2
CDR3aa: CSVVPSRVTGYTF

v_gene: TRBV18
j_gene: TRBJ1-4
CDR3aa: CASSPVVLRGLANEKLFF

v_gene: TRBV6-5
j_gene: TRBJ2-5
CDR3aa: CASSYSNQKETQYF

v_gene: TRBV12-3/TRBV12-4
j_gene: TRBJ1-1
CDR3aa: CASSLRTGGRNTEAFF

v_gene: TRBV18
j_gene: TRBJ1-2
CDR3aa: CASSPSTAGFYGYTF

v_gene: TRBV20-1
j_gene: TRBJ1-2
CDR3aa: CSAPLARTGINYGYTF

v_gene: TRBV6-1
j_gene: TRBJ1-2
CDR3aa: CASKGVEVSGYGYTF

v_gene: TRBV20-1
j_gene: TRBJ2-7
CDR3aa: CSARVLPNFDEQYF

v_gene: TRBV4-1
j_gene: TRBJ2-5
CDR3aa: CASSQDVRETQYF

v_gene: TRBV6-1
j_gene: TRBJ1-2
CDR3aa: CASKVISGVANYGYTF

v_gene: TRBV11-2
j_gene: TRBJ2-3
CDR3aa: CASSRGGDTQYF

v_gene: TRBV19
j_gene: TRBJ1-2
CDR3aa: CASISAGTNYGYTF

v_gene: TRBV10-2
j_gene: TRBJ1-6
CDR3aa: CASSDAGTGFSPLHF

v_gene: TRBV2
j_gene: TRBJ1-5
CDR3aa: CASSDDGVQNQPQHF

v_gene: TRBV29-1
j_gene: TRBJ1-2
CDR3aa: CSGLQGADGYTF

v_gene: TRBV7-9
j_gene: TRBJ1-4
CDR3aa: CASSKGTGGFQKLFF

v_gene: TRBV7-2
j_gene: TRBJ2-5
CDR3aa: CASSSGLADGAQYF

v_gene: TRBV25-1
j_gene: TRBJ1-1
CDR3aa: CASSERQANTEAFF

v_gene: TRBV6-1
j_gene: TRBJ1-4
CDR3aa: CASRPQGATNEKLFF

v_gene: TRBV30
j_gene: TRBJ2-2
CDR3aa: CASTEGAGELFF

v_gene: TRBV3-1
j_gene: TRBJ2-7
CDR3aa: CASSQDGLAGVGEQYF

v_gene: TRBV5-4
j_gene: TRBJ2-7
CDR3aa: CASSFLAGESYEQYF

v_gene: TRBV25-1
j_gene: TRBJ2-1
CDR3aa: CASSESGLPSYNEQFF

v_gene: TRBV28
j_gene: TRBJ1-4
CDR3aa: CASSIRDRRNEKLFF

v_gene: TRBV29-1
j_gene: TRBJ1-4
CDR3aa: CSVSSAREKLFF

v_gene: TRBV19
j_gene: TRBJ1-1
CDR3aa: CASSPTGVGTEAFF

v_gene: TRBV19
j_gene: TRBJ1-2
CDR3aa: CASATLNYGYTF

v_gene: TRBV30
j_gene: TRBJ1-6
CDR3aa: CAWSSSGLKPLHF

v_gene: TRBV24-1
j_gene: TRBJ1-1
CDR3aa: CATSNPRGTEAFF

v_gene: TRBV29-1
j_gene: TRBJ1-1
CDR3aa: CSARQGAGGTEAFF

v_gene: TRBV7-9
j_gene: TRBJ2-7
CDR3aa: CASSEKPPGLAVPYEQYF

v_gene: TRBV30
j_gene: TRBJ1-5
CDR3aa: CAWSEMRNQPQHF

v_gene: TRBV4-1
j_gene: TRBJ1-4
CDR3aa: CASREMGRIEKLFF

v_gene: TRBV12-3/TRBV12-4
j_gene: TRBJ2-7
CDR3aa: CASSRQGGKQYF

v_gene: TRBV30
j_gene: TRBJ1-1
CDR3aa: CAWSVVAWGIPEAFF

v_gene: TRBV7-2
j_gene: TRBJ2-7
CDR3aa: CASSLAGHFYEQYF

v_gene: TRBV27
j_gene: TRBJ2-5
CDR3aa: CASSPPGLAVSRQNF

v_gene: TRBV12-3/TRBV12-4
j_gene: TRBJ2-7
CDR3aa: CASSPFAGGPGEQYF

v_gene: TRBV7-9
j_gene: TRBJ1-2
CDR3aa: CASSLAGQPGAF

v_gene: TRBV9
j_gene: TRBJ1-1
CDR3aa: CASSVAPGRDEAFF

v_gene: TRBV15
j_gene: TRBJ1-1
CDR3aa: CATSRVFMNTEAFF

v_gene: TRBV20-1
j_gene: TRBJ2-7
CDR3aa: CSASSGSYEQYF

v_gene: TRBV12-3/TRBV12-4
j_gene: TRBJ1-1
CDR3aa: CASSRDRVTEAFF

v_gene: TRBV6-1
j_gene: TRBJ1-1
CDR3aa: CASSDAGQGANTEAFF

v_gene: TRBV20-1
j_gene: TRBJ1-1
CDR3aa: CSAPREEGSFF

v_gene: TRBV2
j_gene: TRBJ1-2
CDR3aa: CASSIWVSGYTF

v_gene: TRBV2
j_gene: TRBJ1-1
CDR3aa: CASVTGDTEAFF

v_gene: TRBV28
j_gene: TRBJ1-5
CDR3aa: CASRPTGGAGQPQHF

v_gene: TRBV27
j_gene: TRBJ1-6
CDR3aa: CASSLSAGINSPLHF

v_gene: TRBV12-3/TRBV12-4
j_gene: TRBJ1-2
CDR3aa: CASRMHSDYGYTF

v_gene: TRBV28
j_gene: TRBJ1-4
CDR3aa: CASSLGGQANEKLFF

v_gene: TRBV20-1
j_gene: TRBJ1-2
CDR3aa: CSARTGIYTF

v_gene: TRBV5-1
j_gene: TRBJ1-1
CDR3aa: CASRKSQANTEAFF